This T cell receptor beta chain was sequenced during a study of blood T cell repertoires in COVID-19. Profiling relied on immunoSEQ multiplex PCR, and the TCRdb table lists in-frame clones only, not all of them. The data contain some 270,000 clones, around nine tenths of them seen just once; the ten biggest clones take up around 1.5%. The sequenced sample consisted of peripheral blood. The sequence derives from a woman aged 60 to 75 who had recovered from COVID-19.

The DNA for the CDR3 is TGTGCCAGCAGCCAAGATGCAGGGCAGTTCTTC. This encodes CASSQDAGQFF. The chain uses TRBV3-1 (or the pseudogene TRBV3-2) and TRBJ2-1; D gene unclear. This CDR3 spans 11 amino acids. V shed 0 bases and J shed 12 bases, with 6 bases lying between them. Germline V CDR1 and CDR2: LGHDT, YNNKEL (reference sequence).